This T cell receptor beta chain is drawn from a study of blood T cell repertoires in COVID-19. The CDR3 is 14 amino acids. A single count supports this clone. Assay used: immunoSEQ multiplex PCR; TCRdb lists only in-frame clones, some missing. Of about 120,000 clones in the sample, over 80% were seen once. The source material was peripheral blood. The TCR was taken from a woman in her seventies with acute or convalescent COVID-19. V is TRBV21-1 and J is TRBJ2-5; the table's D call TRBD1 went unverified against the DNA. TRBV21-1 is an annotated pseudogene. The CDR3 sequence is CASSKGQKEETQYF. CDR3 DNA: TGTGCCAGCAGCAAGGGACAGAAAGAAGAGACCCAGTACTTC.